The 2 T cell receptor beta chains listed next were all sequenced from one sample in a study of blood T cells in healthy people across ages. A J-beta primer mix and a sample-barcoded 5' primer were used in a second PCR of roughly 6 to 11 cycles. TCRdb called the 5' RACE reads again in MiXCR, with one record for every CDR3 protein. The sample lists hundreds of thousands of distinct CDR3 sequences, more than 55% occurring once. The sequencing sample was made of blood. The receptors originated from a man aged 35 to 55 in good health.

The gene calls are TRBV5-1 and TRBJ2-5; D remains unclear. Deletions cut 0 bases from V and 1 base from J, with 19 bases between. The CDR3 runs to 18 residues. Per the germline V gene, CDR1 is SGHRS and CDR2 is YFSETQ. CDR3 sequence (DNA): TGCGCCAGCAGCTTGGGGCGAGGAGCTAACCCCCCCCAAGAGACCCAGTACTTC. This sequence encodes CASSLGRGANPPQETQYF. Drawing the rest from reference TRBV5-1 and TRBJ2-5, the complete variable domain is KAGVTQTPRYLIKTRGQQVTLSCSPISGHRSVSWYQQTPGQGLQFLFEYFSETQRNKGNFPGRFSGRQFSNSRSEMNVSTLELGDSALYLCASSLGRGANPPQETQYFGPGTRLLVL.

The chain links TRBV20-1 to TRBJ1-2; 8 nucleotides line up with TRBD1. CDR3 length: 14 residues. Germline CDR1 reads DFQATT; CDR2 reads SNEGSKA (reference sequence). V trimming: 2 bases; J trimming: 6 bases; junction bases outside the gene matches: 8. The DNA for the CDR3 is TGCAGTGCTAGAACTACGACAGGGGTACATGGCTACACCTTC. Amino acid sequence: CSARTTTGVHGYTF.